This T cell receptor beta chain was documented in a study of OX40 agonist ivuxolimab in advanced cancers. Germline V CDR1 and CDR2: SGHDN, FVKESK. With V trimmed by 0 bases and J by 4 bases, 6 bases remained unmatched. The length of the CDR3 is 15 residues. Profiled with immunoSEQ multiplex PCR; TCRdb holds only in-frame clones, not every one. The sample holds 20,000 to 25,000 clones, over 65% seen once. The chain links TRBV14 to TRBJ2-7, with 7 positions matching TRBD2. This specimen was CD4+ or CD8+ T cells sorted from blood, taken in a trial of the OX40 agonist ivuxolimab. This TCR was sampled from an adult with an advanced solid tumor such as melanoma, head and neck, liver or kidney cancer. This chain's CDR3 is CASSQEGGPGYEQYF. DNA of the CDR3: TGTGCCAGCAGCCAAGAGGGAGGGCCTGGATACGAGCAGTACTTC.